A single sample is the source of the 8 T cell receptor beta chains below, sequenced in a study of control samples from healthy donors and cancer patients. Method: immunoSEQ multiplex PCR; TCRdb's copy keeps in-frame clones and lacks some. The sample carries under 150,000 clones, approximately 90% recorded once. The sample taken for sequencing was blood. The source is a woman in her 70s in good health.

The V call is TRBV27, the J call TRBJ1-1; D is undetermined. The CDR3 length is 14 residues. V was clipped by 3 bases and J by 5 bases, with 13 bases between them. Germline CDR1 reads MNHEY; CDR2 reads SMNVEV (reference sequence). The CDR3 DNA reads as TGTGCCAGCAGTTTTAGAACAGATGGTACTGAAGCTTTCTTT. Translation gives CASSFRTDGTEAFF.

The chain couples TRBV5-4 to TRBJ2-7; 7 bases align to TRBD1. Germline assignment: CDR1 SGHNT and CDR2 YYREEE (reference sequence). V shed 1 base, J shed 6 bases, and the junction held 4 bases outside the gene matches. CDR3 length: 13 amino acids. This CDR3 is CASSLSNRGEQYF. CDR3 sequence (DNA): TGTGCCAGCAGCTTGAGCAACAGGGGCGAGCAGTACTTC.

CDR3 sequence: CASSQGFGQFF. For the CDR3, the DNA is TGTGCCAGCAGCCAAGGTTTCGGGCAGTTCTTC. The genes are TRBV3-1 (or the pseudogene TRBV3-2) and TRBJ2-1, with D hard to call. Trimming left V 1 base short and J 12 bases short, with 7 bases between. This CDR3 region has 11 residues. Per germline, CDR1 LGHDT and CDR2 YNNKEL (reference sequence).

This clone occurred a few times. The V gene is TRBV5-1, the J gene TRBJ2-5; the D call may be TRBD1 or TRBD2 (6 bases each). CDR1 and CDR2 (germline): SGHRS, YFSETQ. The V end was cut by 0 bases, the J end by 5 bases, with 14 bases between. The CDR3 runs 15 residues. The CDR3 nucleotides are TGCGCCAGCAGCTTGGCCGGGGGCACTGGGGAGACCCAGTACTTC. Protein: CASSLAGGTGETQYF.

The rearrangement links TRBV7-9 to TRBJ2-3; possibly TRBD2 for D (5 bases). The CDR3 contains 13 residues. Trimming removed 4 bases from V and 6 bases from J, with 11 bases in between. CDR1 SEHNR and CDR2 FQNEAQ come from the germline V gene (reference sequence). The CDR3 reads CASSYSVADTQYF. The CDR3 DNA is TGTGCCAGCAGCTACAGTGTAGCGGATACGCAGTATTTT.

The chain carries TRBV7-6 and TRBJ2-2, with no clear D. V dropped 1 base and J dropped 6 bases, with 6 bases sitting between them. The germline gives CDR1 SGHVS, CDR2 FNYEAQ. The CDR3 spans 13 residues. The CDR3 protein is CASSLEGPGELFF. The CDR3 region has the DNA TGTGCCAGCAGCTTAGAGGGCCCCGGGGAGCTGTTTTTT.

V and J are TRBV19 and TRBJ1-2; D unclear. The CDR3 loop spans 15 amino acids. Trimming pared 6 bases from V and 2 bases from J, leaving 16 bases between. Per the germline V gene, CDR1 is LNHDA and CDR2 is SQIVND (reference sequence). As DNA, the CDR3 is TGTGCCAGTAGCTCGGACGGACGCATAAACTATGGCTACACCTTC. Protein sequence: CASSSDGRINYGYTF.

In its sample, this clone was seen once. The rearrangement joins TRBV19 to TRBJ2-1; 9 bases line up with TRBD2. The CDR3 totals 15 residues. Germline V lookup: CDR1 LNHDA, CDR2 SQIVND (reference sequence). V lost 5 bases and J lost 7; bases outside the gene matches: 9. CDR3 nucleotides: TGTGCCAGTAGTGAACTAGCGGGTCAAAGTAATGAGCAGTTCTTC. Its translation is CASSELAGQSNEQFF.